A single T cell receptor beta chain is shown here with its context. The data originate from a study of T cell responses to AZD1222 COVID-19 vaccine. Only in-frame clones appear in the TCRdb table, and some are missing; sequencing was by immunoSEQ multiplex PCR. Of about 130,000 clones listed, around 90% are singletons. The receptor was derived from an adult in good health. The sequencing used peripheral blood, collected on day 0 of AZD1222 vaccination.

CDR3 bases: TGTGCCAGCAGTTTTCAGGGGACGTATGGCTACACCTTC. It encodes CASSFQGTYGYTF. The chain couples TRBV12-3 or TRBV12-4 to TRBJ1-2; TRBD1 is a possible D gene (6 bases). Trimming shortened V by 3 bases and J by 5 bases, and 10 bases separated the two germline ends. This CDR3 has 13 amino acids.